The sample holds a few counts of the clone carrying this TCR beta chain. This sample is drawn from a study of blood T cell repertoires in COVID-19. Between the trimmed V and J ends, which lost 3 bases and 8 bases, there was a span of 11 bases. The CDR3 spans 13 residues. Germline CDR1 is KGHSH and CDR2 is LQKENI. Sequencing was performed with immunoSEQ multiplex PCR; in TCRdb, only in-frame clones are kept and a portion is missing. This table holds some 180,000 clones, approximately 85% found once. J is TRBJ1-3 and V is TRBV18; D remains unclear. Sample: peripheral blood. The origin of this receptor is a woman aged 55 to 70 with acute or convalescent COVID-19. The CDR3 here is CASSPPGRDTIYF. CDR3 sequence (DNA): TGTGCCAGCTCACCCCCGGGTCGGGACACCATATATTTT.